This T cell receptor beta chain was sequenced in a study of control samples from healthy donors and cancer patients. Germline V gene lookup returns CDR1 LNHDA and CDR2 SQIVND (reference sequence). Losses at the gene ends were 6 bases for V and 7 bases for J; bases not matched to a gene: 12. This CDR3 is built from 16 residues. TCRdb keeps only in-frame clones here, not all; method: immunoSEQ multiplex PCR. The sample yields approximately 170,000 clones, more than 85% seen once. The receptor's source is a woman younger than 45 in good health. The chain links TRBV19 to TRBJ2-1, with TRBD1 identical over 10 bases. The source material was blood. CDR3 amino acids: CASSLLDRGLRNEQFF. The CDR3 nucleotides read TGTGCCAGTAGCTTACTCGACAGGGGGCTTCGAAATGAGCAGTTCTTC.